Below, 10 T cell receptor beta chains from the same sample are listed, as sequenced in a study of cytotoxic CD8 clonotypes in ibrutinib-treated CLL (dated by TCRdb to the early 2020s). The library came from the immunoSEQ multiplex PCR assay. In its TCRdb copy, this immuneACCESS table keeps in-frame sequences only and misses some clones. Where compared with another copy, unresolved V genes explain less than half of these, and the others have no known cause. The sample profile shows around 300,000 clones; about 80% of them were found once. The ten largest clones capture 5% to 7% of the sample. The input for sequencing was PBMCs, taken before ibrutinib treatment. These receptors were obtained from a human donor with chronic lymphocytic leukemia.

The chain is built from TRBV4-3 and TRBJ2-2, with 8 bases fitting TRBD2. The germline gives CDR1 LGHNA, CDR2 YSLEER. V lost 2 bases, J lost 6 bases, and 20 bases stayed unmatched. The CDR3 runs 20 residues. The CDR3, as DNA: TGCGCCAGCAGCCAAACACCGTCGAAGCGGACAGCGGGAGTCGCCGGGGAGCTGTTTTTT. Amino acids: CASSQTPSKRTAGVAGELFF.

V is TRBV30 and J is TRBJ1-2; no reliable D call. Trimming left V 2 bases short and J 4 bases short, with 11 bases between. This CDR3 is built from 13 residues. Germline CDR1 reads GTSNPN; CDR2 reads SVGIG (reference sequence). The chain's CDR3 is CAWSPDGLYGYTF. CDR3 sequence (DNA): TGTGCCTGGAGTCCCGACGGGCTCTATGGCTACACCTTC.

V and J are TRBV30 and TRBJ2-7; no firm D call. V dropped 2 bases and J dropped 3 bases, with 11 bases sitting between them. The CDR3 loop spans 13 amino acids. The germline gives CDR1 GTSNPN, CDR2 SVGIG (reference sequence). CDR3 DNA sequence: TGTGCCTGGAGTAGTTTCAGCCTCTACGAGCAGTACTTC. It encodes CAWSSFSLYEQYF.

This clone showed up just a few times. This rearrangement joins TRBV7-8 to TRBJ1-2; D is ambiguous. Germline values: CDR1 SGHVS, CDR2 FQNEAQ. The germline V and J ends were trimmed by 5 bases and 6 bases, with 13 bases remaining between them. This CDR3 contains 13 residues. The CDR3 bases are TGTGCCAGCAGCAACGGACTGGCCCATGGCTACACCTTC. Its protein product is CASSNGLAHGYTF.

The table lists this clone with a count of one. This chain's CDR3 is CASSHGPGGQQPQHF. The CDR3 region has the DNA TGCGCCAGCAGCCACGGGCCGGGGGGCCAACAGCCCCAGCATTTT. The chain links TRBV4-1 to TRBJ1-5; D might be TRBD1 (6 bases). The CDR3 has 15 residues. Between the trimmed V and J ends, which lost 3 bases and 7 bases, there was a span of 16 bases. CDR1 is MGHRA and CDR2 is YSYEKL in the germline V gene.

This rearrangement joins TRBV7-7 to TRBJ2-5; D ambiguous. Trimming cost V 7 bases and J 5 bases, with 17 bases left between them. From germline, CDR1 is SSHAT and CDR2 FNYEAQ (reference sequence). The CDR3 is made up of 14 amino acids. CDR3 protein: CASTKPGPLETQYF. The CDR3 bases are TGTGCCAGCACCAAACCTGGACCGTTGGAGACCCAGTACTTC.

The chain couples TRBV5-8 to TRBJ1-4; D is unresolved. Germline CDR1 SGHTS, CDR2 YDEGEE. V lost 3 bases and J 5 bases, leaving 14 bases between the germline ends. The CDR3 length is 15 residues. The CDR3 region is CASSSLNGLNEKLFF. In DNA, the CDR3 is TGTGCCAGCAGCTCCCTAAATGGACTAAATGAAAAACTGTTTTTT.

The gene calls are TRBV27 and TRBJ2-5, with D maybe TRBD1 (6 bases). Trimming took 5 bases from V and 4 from J, leaving 17 bases between them. Germline V lookup: CDR1 MNHEY, CDR2 SMNVEV (reference sequence). The CDR3 runs to 15 residues. The CDR3 sequence: CASSPPSRGGETQYF. CDR3 sequence (DNA): TGTGCCAGCAGTCCACCCAGCAGGGGCGGAGAGACCCAGTACTTC.

V usage is TRBV5-5 and J usage is TRBJ2-7; D gene unclear. Trimming took off 3 bases at V and 5 bases at J, with 9 bases between the two ends. The CDR3 contains 12 residues. CDR1 is SGHKS and CDR2 is YYEKEE in the germline V gene (reference sequence). CDR3 residues: CASSSLFNEQYF. The CDR3 DNA is TGTGCCAGCAGCTCACTCTTCAACGAGCAGTACTTC.

This chain uses TRBV19 with TRBJ2-3, with 11 bases fitting TRBD2. The V and J ends lost 2 bases and 4 bases, in that order; junction bases with no gene match: 5. CDR1 and CDR2 from the germline V gene are LNHDA and SQIVND (reference sequence). This CDR3 region has 16 residues. CDR3 protein: CASSIRSGRAPDTQYF. In DNA, the CDR3 is TGTGCCAGTAGTATACGTAGCGGGAGGGCCCCAGATACGCAGTATTTT.